This T cell receptor beta chain derives from a study of low-dose radiotherapy and immunotherapy resistance in tumors. Study at large: Intravenous administration to patients comprised nivolumab at 240 mg every two weeks and ipilimumab at 1 mg/kg every six weeks.

Using a constant-region primer together with a V-primer adapter, TCRs were subjected to about 18 PCR cycles of amplification. TCRdb called the reads again in MiXCR, with one record for every CDR3 protein. The data show some 52,000 distinct CDR3 sequences, approximately 33% seen once. Time point indicated: after trial treatment. Noted treatment: LDRT plus nivolumab, ipilimumab, low-dose cyclophosphamide and aspirin (RACIN trial). Nivolumab, ipilimumab, aspirin, low-dose cyclophosphamide and low-dose radiotherapy were given to donors. This clonotype was seen ten or more times. The material sequenced was PBMCs, taken after low-dose radiotherapy plus immunotherapy. The sequence was collected from a male donor with rectosigmoid adenocarcinoma.

The CDR3 protein is CAWMTSGNTIYF. The CDR3 DNA follows: TGTGCCTGGATGACCTCTGGAAACACCATATATTTT. The genes are TRBV30 and TRBJ1-3; D gene unclear. The CDR3 sequence is 12 residues long. The germline V gene has CDR1 GTSNPN and CDR2 SVGIG (reference sequence). Trimming left V 4 bases short and J 0 bases short, with 4 bases between.